The 10 T cell receptor beta chains below come from one sample, sequenced in a study of T cells in Graves' hyperthyroidism and ophthalmopathy. Amplified regions were TCR beta CDR3 sequences from RNA transcripts. Carried out on the TCR CDR3, a first-round RT-PCR used the HTBI primer set. TCRdb reanalysed the multiplex PCR reads using MiXCR and keeps one entry per CDR3 protein. The sample lists around 350,000 distinct CDR3 sequences, around 14% occurring once. Sequences were obtained from blood. The receptor set was obtained from a woman younger than 30 with Graves' hyperthyroidism.

Many counts were recorded for this clonotype. The chain is built from TRBV20-1 and TRBJ1-4, with D possibly matching TRBD1 (5 bases). The CDR3 extends over 14 amino acids. The germline V gene has CDR1 DFQATT and CDR2 SNEGSKA (reference sequence). Trimming left V 4 bases short and J 8 bases short, with 17 bases between. The CDR3 nucleotides read TGCAGTGCTACCTCGGCCATGAGGGGAGAAAAACTGTTTTTT. This encodes CSATSAMRGEKLFF.

The rearrangement links TRBV19 to TRBJ2-4; 12 nucleotides align to TRBD2. Germline V lookup: CDR1 LNHDA, CDR2 SQIVND (reference sequence). The CDR3 sequence is 20 residues long. The ends lost 3 bases at V and 0 bases at J; junction bases unmatched: 12. This CDR3 reads CASSIGTSGPNPIAKNIQYF. The DNA for the CDR3 is TGTGCCAGTAGTATCGGGACTAGCGGGCCCAATCCTATAGCCAAAAACATTCAGTACTTC.

This clonotype was seen repeatedly, ten times or more. The CDR3 nucleotides are TGCGCCAGCAGCGCCGACCCTAGCAATCAGCCCCAGCATTTT. Its translation is CASSADPSNQPQHF. This chain links TRBV5-1 with TRBJ1-5; D not resolved. This CDR3 spans 14 amino acids. V lost 4 bases to trimming and J lost 0 bases, with 8 bases between them. Germline V gives CDR1 SGHRS, CDR2 YFSETQ. The whole variable domain, filled in from reference TRBV5-1 and TRBJ1-5, reads KAGVTQTPRYLIKTRGQQVTLSCSPISGHRSVSWYQQTPGQGLQFLFEYFSETQRNKGNFPGRFSGRQFSNSRSEMNVSTLELGDSALYLCASSADPSNQPQHFGDGTRLSIL.

This clonotype came up once. The DNA for the CDR3 is TGTGCCAGCAGTGTCGCCGCAGGGGTAACTGAAGCTTTCTTT. The encoded protein is CASSVAAGVTEAFF. The rearrangement links TRBV25-1 to TRBJ1-1, with D perhaps TRBD1 (6 bases). This CDR3 region has 14 residues. Germline-derived CDR1 and CDR2 are MGHDK and SYGVNS. Trimming left V 4 bases short and J 5 bases short, with 14 bases between. Based on the CDR3 plus reference TRBV25-1 and TRBJ1-1, the full variable domain is EADIYQTPRYLVIGTGKKITLECSQTMGHDKMYWYQQDPGMELHLIHYSYGVNSTEKGDLSSESTVSRIRTEHFPLTLESARPSHTSQYLCASSVAAGVTEAFFGQGTRLTVV.

The rearrangement links TRBV28 to TRBJ1-1; TRBD1 might be the D (6 bases). The CDR3 is made up of 14 amino acids. Trimming took 3 bases from V and 6 from J, leaving 14 bases between them. The germline V gene has CDR1 MDHEN and CDR2 SYDVKM. CDR3 residues: CASSLTGLKAEAFF. The CDR3 nucleotides are TGTGCCAGCAGTTTGACAGGCCTCAAGGCTGAAGCTTTCTTT.

This clonotype was detected ten times or more. V usage is TRBV6-2 or TRBV6-3 and J usage is TRBJ1-6; no clear D gene. Germline V gene lookup returns CDR1 MNHEY and CDR2 SVGEGT. V lost 7 bases and J 7 bases, leaving 11 bases between the germline ends. This CDR3 comprises 13 residues. DNA for the CDR3: TGTGCCAGCACCCACCTAAGGAATTCACCCCTCCACTTT. Translating it yields CASTHLRNSPLHF.

The table lists this clonotype with many counts. The rearrangement links TRBV20-1 to TRBJ1-1; D is perhaps TRBD1 (6 bases). The CDR3 loop spans 14 amino acids. Germline lookup yields CDR1 DFQATT and CDR2 SNEGSKA (reference sequence). Trimming removed 5 bases at V and 0 bases at J, with 13 bases between. The CDR3 sequence is CSAPRGGMNTEAFF. In DNA, the CDR3 is TGCAGTGCTCCTAGAGGGGGAATGAACACTGAAGCTTTCTTT.

This clonotype has at least ten counts. The chain joins TRBV6-1 to TRBJ2-5; TRBD2 might be the D (7 bases). The germline V gene encodes CDR1 MNHNS and CDR2 SASEGT. The CDR3 has 15 amino acids. Trimming shortened V by 6 bases and J by 2 bases, and 16 bases separated the two germline ends. The CDR3 loop reads CASSAWGGPQETQYF. The CDR3 nucleotides read TGTGCCAGCAGCGCCTGGGGGGGCCCACAAGAGACCCAGTACTTC.

This clonotype was seen at least ten times. The V gene is TRBV2, the J gene TRBJ2-7, with 8 positions matching TRBD1. This CDR3 contains 14 residues. Trimming at V came to 7 bases and at J to 3 bases, leaving 8 bases not matched to a gene. CDR1 and CDR2 (germline): SNHLY, FYNNEI. The CDR3 region has the DNA TGTGCCAGCATGGAGGACAGGGCTAGCTACGAGCAGTACTTC. Its translation is CASMEDRASYEQYF.

This clonotype was counted ten times or more. V usage is TRBV11-2 and J usage is TRBJ2-7; D perhaps matches TRBD1 (6 bases). Germline CDR1 reads SGHAT; CDR2 reads FQNNGV. This CDR3 region has 16 residues. The V end lost 4 bases, the J end lost 3 bases, and 19 bases lay between the germline ends. For the CDR3, the DNA is TGTGCCAGCAGCTCGCTAGGTGGGACATCTTACTACGAGCAGTACTTC. Translation: CASSSLGGTSYYEQYF.